This T cell receptor beta chain derives from a study of T-cell memory formation after mild COVID-19. Study background: TCR clustering was largely donor specific.

Overall study results and limits: Memory sampled before infection contained some responding clones, suggesting cross-reactive memory joined.

The TCR alpha and TCR beta cDNA libraries, bearing sample barcodes and UMIs, were generated by 5'RACE using constant-segment primers. TCRdb re-called the 5' RACE reads through MiXCR, storing one row per CDR3 protein. The sample records roughly 280,000 distinct CDR3 sequences, approximately 8% being singletons. This clonotype was observed a handful of times. Its specificity is unknown. Per the germline V gene, CDR1 is SEHNR and CDR2 is FQNEAQ (reference sequence). The CDR3 length is 14 residues. V lost 8 bases to trimming and J lost 1 base, with 14 bases between them. The rearrangement links TRBV7-9 to TRBJ1-1; D unclear. This receptor was obtained from a man between 18 and 35 years old who had mild COVID-19 (a few samples of this study predate the infection). Cell type and time point are not known. The sample consisted of PBMCs or a T cell subset sorted from them (not recorded which). CDR3 bases: TGTGCCAGCCAAAAGGTTGGTGAGAACACTGAAGCTTTCTTT. Translating it yields CASQKVGENTEAFF.